Reported below is one T cell receptor beta chain. It has no known antigen specificity. No qualities accompany the bases; no much larger clone lies one base away. The sample comes from a study of T cell responses to AZD1222 COVID-19 vaccine (dated by TCRdb to 2020 to 2023). Broadly, across the study: Because spike-specific TCR depth and breadth did not differ between the two schedules, AZD1222 recipients who got a second dose at roughly 4 weeks were pooled with those who got a second dose at roughly 12 weeks. A total of about 230 trial participants underwent TCR sequencing, of whom some 210 received two doses of AZD1222 and around 25 received two doses of the MenACWY control vaccine. Trial participants were enrolled by age into 18-55, 56-69 and 70-plus year subgroups, with roughly 160, 29 and 62 TCR-sequenced participants respectively. The study at large found these results: Because no samples from the day 14 peak response were available, repertoires could be characterized only after the peak T cell response. A significant rise in spike-specific TCR breadth and depth was observed after two AZD1222 doses relative to day 0 and relative to MenACWY recipients. Conclusions about previously exposed vaccinees were limited because only six AZD1222 recipients were SARS-CoV-2 seropositive at baseline. Participants were mostly white British, with more females than males. The authors suggested clonal diversity may have been underestimated. The 56-69-year group was small, and its depth increase did not reach significance, likely because of low power. Reportedly, almost half of the unique spike-specific TCRs recognized epitopes lying outside the regions that are mutated in the B.1.351 and B.1.1.7 variants. Vaccine-associated CD4 TCRs spanned the whole spike protein, with dominant responses in regions 160-218 and 743-854.

The CDR3 regions of human TCRbeta chains were subjected to immunosequencing. Turning to the authors' computational methods: Repertoire TCRs were checked for matches against a reference library of SARS-CoV-2-specific TCRs that had been generated using the MIRA antigen-specificity platform. Breadth meant the fraction of unique TCRs that were SARS-CoV-2-associated, whereas depth meant the fraction of total T cells that were SARS-CoV-2-associated. Using the MIRA data, each spike-specific TCR was mapped to the spike region that the TCR reacts to and placed in a CD4 or CD8 class. Log10-transformed breadth and depth values were compared by one-way ANOVA with Sidak's multiple comparisons tests. What TCRdb holds here is the immuneACCESS table cut down to in-frame rearrangements. Part of the clones is not present; checked against another copy, under half of the missing clones reflect an unresolved V gene, and the others are unexplained. For V, J and clone size, that table is used; D and trimming come from the DNA. The sample contains just under 85,000 clones, about 82% of them found a single time. The ten largest clones represent 8.5% to 10% of the sample.

The meaning of the sample's time point label: baseline before first vaccination. The vaccinee samples were drawn from two UK trials, COV001 and COV002, one of which was a single-blind randomized controlled phase 2/3 trial testing AZD1222 (ChAdOx1 nCoV-19) in healthy adults. For TCRbeta chain sequencing, PBMC samples were collected from trial participants at day 0 and at day 28 after the second dose. The origin of this receptor is an adult in good health. Sample: peripheral blood, taken on day 0 of AZD1222 vaccination.

The CDR3 amino acid sequence is: CASSIAPPGNTEAFF. The nucleotide sequence reads as follows: TGTGCCAGTAGTATAGCGCCGCCCGGGAACACTGAAGCTTTCTTT. The rearranged segments are TRBV19 and TRBJ1-1; the D gene identity is not certain. From the germline V gene (reference sequence), CDR1 is LNHDA and CDR2 is SQIVND. The CDR3 numbers 15 residues from cysteine through phenylalanine. Only CDR3 DNA is held: 45 bases, read in frame from base 1. V was cut back by 1 base and J by 1 base, leaving a gap of 10 bases between them.